Following are 20 T cell receptor beta chains from one sample sequenced in a study of cytomegalovirus exposure and HLA in healthy donors. In the PCR, 60 Vbeta and 13 Jbeta primers were used. Here immunoSEQ multiplex PCR was the method, and the copy in TCRdb shows in-frame clones only, minus some. Among about 130,000 clones, 80% were seen once, and the ten largest hold about 8.9%. Specimen: PBMCs. These receptors all come from a man aged 30 to 45 in good health and CMV-seropositive.

This chain joins TRBV4-1 and TRBJ2-3; 8 bases are shared with TRBD1. Losses at the gene ends were 6 bases for V and 7 bases for J; bases not matched to a gene: 9. Germline V gene data show CDR1 as MGHRA and CDR2 as YSYEKL. The CDR3 contains 14 residues. CDR3 nucleotides: TGCGCCAGCAGACGGGACAGGTTGAGGCATACGCAGTATTTT. It is translated as CASRRDRLRHTQYF.

This rearrangement joins TRBV28 to TRBJ2-2; D might be TRBD2 (5 bases). V was trimmed by 5 bases and J by 7 bases, leaving 17 bases between them. The CDR3 is 15 amino acids. Looked up from germline, CDR1 is MDHEN and CDR2 is SYDVKM. The CDR3 sequence is CASSPPSGGGGELFF. The DNA of the CDR3 is TGTGCCAGCAGTCCCCCCAGCGGTGGTGGCGGGGAGCTGTTTTTT.

The genes are TRBV15 and TRBJ2-1; 8 bases match TRBD2. The CDR3 is 15 residues long. J lost 4 bases, V lost 1 base, and 3 bases had no gene match. CDR1 and CDR2 from the germline V gene are LNHNV and YYDKDF (reference sequence). For the CDR3, the DNA is TGTGCCACCAGCAGAGTTAGCGGGGCTTACAATGAGCAGTTCTTC. It codes for CATSRVSGAYNEQFF.

This clone was seen a handful of times. V gene TRBV29-1 combines with J gene TRBJ1-1; no clear D gene. This CDR3 is 10 amino acids long. V was trimmed by 7 bases and J by 1 base, leaving 4 bases between them. Germline assignment: CDR1 SQVTM and CDR2 ANQGSEA. CDR3 DNA: TGCAGCGCCTCGAACACTGAAGCTTTCTTT. As protein: CSASNTEAFF.

V gene TRBV5-6 combines with J gene TRBJ1-1, with 8 bases lining up with TRBD1. The germline V gene has CDR1 SGHDT and CDR2 YYEEEE. Losses at the gene ends were 1 base for V and 10 bases for J; bases not matched to a gene: 15. The CDR3 extends over 16 amino acids. The CDR3 region has the DNA TGTGCCAGCAGCTTGCGGGCAGGGGGCGCGTTTTGGGGAGCTTTCTTT. Its translation is CASSLRAGGAFWGAFF.

The V and J genes are TRBV4-1 and TRBJ2-1; weak D call: TRBD2 (7 bases). Germline V gene data show CDR1 as MGHRA and CDR2 as YSYEKL. The germline V and J ends were trimmed by 1 base and 8 bases, with 18 bases remaining between them. The CDR3 is 16 residues long. For the CDR3, the DNA is TGCGCCAGCAGCCAAGGGGTGCAGGGGCGGGGGTATGAGCAGTTCTTC. This encodes CASSQGVQGRGYEQFF.

CDR3 loop: CAGGRTTNTGELFF. The CDR3 nucleotides read TGTGCCGGGGGGAGGACAACGAACACCGGGGAGCTGTTTTTT. The chain combines TRBV5-8 with TRBJ2-2, with D perhaps matching TRBD2 (6 bases). Trimming stripped 10 bases from V and 0 bases from J, with 13 bases between. Germline V gives CDR1 SGHTS, CDR2 YDEGEE. The CDR3 contains 14 residues.

V gene TRBV5-1 combines with J gene TRBJ2-2; TRBD1 aligns across 7 bases. Trimming took 4 bases from V and 6 from J; bases not matched to a gene: 9. Looked up from germline, CDR1 is SGHRS and CDR2 is YFSETQ. This CDR3 has 15 amino acids. CDR3 nucleotides: TGCGCCAGCAGCCGGACCTCTACAGGGGCCGGGGAGCTGTTTTTT. Encoded protein: CASSRTSTGAGELFF. The full variable domain, completed using reference TRBV5-1 and TRBJ2-2, is KAGVTQTPRYLIKTRGQQVTLSCSPISGHRSVSWYQQTPGQGLQFLFEYFSETQRNKGNFPGRFSGRQFSNSRSEMNVSTLELGDSALYLCASSRTSTGAGELFFGEGSRLTVL.

Only one count was recorded for this clone. The chain uses TRBV5-4 and TRBJ1-2, with TRBD1 matching over 12 bases. Germline V gene lookup returns CDR1 SGHNT and CDR2 YYREEE (reference sequence). The CDR3 is made up of 14 amino acids. V lost 4 bases to trimming and J lost 5 bases; unmatched junction nucleotides: 3. The CDR3 DNA is TGTGCCAGCAGCCGGGGACAGGGGGCTTATGGCTACACCTTC. Encoded protein: CASSRGQGAYGYTF.

This clone was counted a single time. CDR3 residues: CASMREGEQYF. The CDR3 coding sequence is TGTGCCAGCATGCGTGAGGGTGAGCAGTACTTC. The V call is TRBV6-1, the J call TRBJ2-7; D may be TRBD2 (5 bases). V lost 7 bases to trimming and J lost 7 bases, with 11 bases between them. This CDR3 spans 11 amino acids. CDR1 MNHNS and CDR2 SASEGT come from the germline V gene.

The V and J genes are TRBV2 and TRBJ1-2, with a possible D match to TRBD1 (6 bases). The germline CDR1 and CDR2 sequences are SNHLY and FYNNEI. Between the trimmed V and J ends, which lost 7 bases and 0 bases, there was a span of 15 bases. There are 15 residues in the CDR3. The CDR3 DNA reads as TGTGCCAGCACCGCAACAGGGACCCCTAACTATGGCTACACCTTC. Protein sequence: CASTATGTPNYGYTF.

The chain recombines TRBV5-4 with TRBJ2-5; D might be TRBD1 (5 bases). V dropped 3 bases and J dropped 5 bases, with 14 bases sitting between them. The CDR3 totals 14 residues. In germline, CDR1 is SGHNT, CDR2 YYREEE (reference sequence). The CDR3: CASSWGGRMETQYF. The CDR3 bases are TGTGCCAGCAGCTGGGGCGGTCGGATGGAGACCCAGTACTTC.

In its sample, this clone was seen once. The rearrangement uses TRBV18 and TRBJ1-6; D is ambiguous. Between the trimmed V and J ends, which lost 3 bases and 8 bases, there was a span of 17 bases. The V gene's germline CDR1 is KGHSH and CDR2 LQKENI. This CDR3 has 16 amino acids. This chain's CDR3 is CASSPTIGPADSPLHF. The CDR3 DNA reads TGTGCCAGCTCACCGACTATCGGCCCCGCGGATTCACCCCTCCACTTT.

The chain recombines TRBV5-5 with TRBJ2-3; no clear D gene. The ends were cut back, 2 bases at V and 2 bases at J, with 9 bases in the middle. Germline V CDR1 and CDR2: SGHKS, YYEKEE (reference sequence). The CDR3 has 14 amino acids. The CDR3 region is CASSFEQITDTQYF. The CDR3, as DNA: TGTGCCAGCAGCTTTGAACAGATCACAGATACGCAGTATTTT.

The V call is TRBV27, the J call TRBJ1-1; 9 positions agree with TRBD1. Germline CDR1 reads MNHEY; CDR2 reads SMNVEV (reference sequence). CDR3 length equals 14 residues. V dropped 6 bases and J dropped 1; count of bases not matched to a gene: 3. The CDR3 protein is CASSGTGRNTEAFF. CDR3 coding DNA: TGTGCCAGCAGCGGGACAGGGAGGAACACTGAAGCTTTCTTT.

The chain employs TRBV7-9 and TRBJ2-7; 12 nucleotides agree with TRBD1. Trimming at V came to 1 base and at J to 7 bases, leaving 5 bases not matched to a gene. Germline-derived CDR1 and CDR2 are SEHNR and FQNEAQ (reference sequence). The CDR3 totals 15 residues. This CDR3 reads CASSLGGQGAEEQYF. The CDR3 DNA reads as TGTGCCAGCAGCTTAGGGGGACAGGGGGCTGAAGAGCAGTACTTC.

The rearrangement joins TRBV6-5 to TRBJ1-1; D possibly corresponds to TRBD1 (6 bases). Trimming took 6 bases from V and 3 from J, leaving 14 bases between them. The germline CDR1 and CDR2 sequences are MNHEY and SVGAGI. CDR3 length: 14 residues. The CDR3 nucleotides read TGTGCCAGCAGAAAAAACAGGGTGGACACTGAAGCTTTCTTT. It translates to CASRKNRVDTEAFF.

In this sample, this clone turned up once. The V and J genes are TRBV4-2 and TRBJ1-3; D gene uncertain. CDR1 is LGHNA and CDR2 is YNFKEQ in the germline V gene. The length of the CDR3 is 16 residues. V was trimmed by 3 bases and J by 4 bases, leaving 16 bases between them. The chain's CDR3 is CASSHPRGIAGNTIYF. For the CDR3, the DNA is TGTGCCAGCAGCCATCCCCGCGGAATAGCGGGAAACACCATATATTTT.

This clone was found once. The V and J genes are TRBV10-1 and TRBJ1-3; 7 bases map to TRBD1. With 2 bases clipped from V and 6 bases from J, the junction kept 7 bases outside the gene matches. Germline V CDR1 and CDR2: WNHNN, SYGVQD (reference sequence). The CDR3 has 15 residues. The CDR3 nucleotides are TGCGCCAGCAGTGAGGAGACAGGGTGTGTAAACACCATATATTTT. Encoded protein: CASSEETGCVNTIYF.

J is TRBJ1-4 and V is TRBV5-1; D is ambiguous. The V and J ends lost 5 bases and 0 bases respectively, with 8 bases between them. The CDR3 runs to 14 residues. Germline loops: CDR1 SGHRS, CDR2 YFSETQ. CDR3 DNA: TGCGCCAGCAGTGATCTAGCAACTAATGAAAAACTGTTTTTT. It yields the protein CASSDLATNEKLFF.